This T cell receptor beta chain stems from a study of cytomegalovirus exposure and HLA in healthy donors. The junction had 13 bases not matched to a gene; V was cut back by 8 bases and J by 2 bases. Germline assignment: CDR1 SGHAT and CDR2 FQNNGV. The CDR3 covers 17 residues. Regarding the study as a whole: The authors later found TCR association rates varying by HLA locus, with DRB1 most and HLA-C fewest. Most CMV-associated TCR beta chains appeared HLA-restricted in a later analysis.

In regard to this clone: What it recognizes is unknown.

Everyone who donated was a healthy bone marrow donor. Donors were nominally healthy when sampled, though unrecorded immune exposures were likely. PCR was performed using 60 Vbeta and 13 Jbeta primers. Libraries were prepared by immunoSEQ multiplex PCR; TCRdb keeps only in-frame clonotypes and omits some of them. The data show about 130,000 clones, approximately 85% seen once. The specimen was PBMCs. V usage is TRBV11-2 and J usage is TRBJ2-2; 8 bases line up with TRBD2. This sequence was found in a woman younger than 45 in good health and CMV-seropositive. The CDR3 region is CASSVFVAGINTGELFF. The DNA for the CDR3 is TGTGCCAGCTCCGTGTTTGTAGCGGGGATTAACACCGGGGAGCTGTTTTTT.